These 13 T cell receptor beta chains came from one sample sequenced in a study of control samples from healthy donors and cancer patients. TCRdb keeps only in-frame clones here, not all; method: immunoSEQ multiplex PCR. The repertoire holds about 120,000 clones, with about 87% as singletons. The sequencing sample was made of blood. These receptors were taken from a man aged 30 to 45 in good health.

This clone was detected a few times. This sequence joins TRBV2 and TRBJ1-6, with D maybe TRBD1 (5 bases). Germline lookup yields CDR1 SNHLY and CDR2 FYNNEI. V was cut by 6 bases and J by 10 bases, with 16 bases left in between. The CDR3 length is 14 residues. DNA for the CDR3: TGTGCCAGCAGGAGGGAGACCCAGGGCTCACCCCTCCACTTT. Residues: CASRRETQGSPLHF.

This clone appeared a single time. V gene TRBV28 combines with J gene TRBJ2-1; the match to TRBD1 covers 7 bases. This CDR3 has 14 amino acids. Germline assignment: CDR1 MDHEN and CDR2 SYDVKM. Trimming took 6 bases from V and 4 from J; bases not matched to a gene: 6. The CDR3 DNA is TGTGCCAGCAGATTGGCAGGGGGTTACAATGAGCAGTTCTTC. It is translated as CASRLAGGYNEQFF.

The CDR3 region is CASRCRPRTATNSGNTIYF. CDR3 nucleotide sequence: TGTGCAAGTCGCTGTCGGCCGAGAACAGCTACAAACTCTGGAAACACCATATATTTT. The V call is TRBV12-2, the J call TRBJ1-3; the table gives TRBD1 as D, unverified against the DNA. TRBV12-2 is a pseudogene locus. The CDR3 has 19 residues.

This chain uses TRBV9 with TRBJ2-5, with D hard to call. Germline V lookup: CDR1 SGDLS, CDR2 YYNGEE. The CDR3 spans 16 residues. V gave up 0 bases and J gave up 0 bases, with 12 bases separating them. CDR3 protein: CASSVGPHINQETQYF. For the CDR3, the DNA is TGTGCCAGCAGCGTAGGGCCCCACATTAACCAAGAGACCCAGTACTTC.

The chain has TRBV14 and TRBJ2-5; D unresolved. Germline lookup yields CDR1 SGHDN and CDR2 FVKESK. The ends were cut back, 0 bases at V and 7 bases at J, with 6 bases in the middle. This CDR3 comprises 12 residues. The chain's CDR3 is CASSQDLGTQYF. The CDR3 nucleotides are TGTGCCAGCAGCCAAGATCTTGGGACCCAGTACTTC. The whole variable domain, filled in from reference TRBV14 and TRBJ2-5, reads EAGVTQFPSHSVIEKGQTVTLRCDPISGHDNLYWYRRVMGKEIKFLLHFVKESKQDESGMPNNRFLAERTGGTYSTLKVQPAELEDSGVYFCASSQDLGTQYFGPGTRLLVL.

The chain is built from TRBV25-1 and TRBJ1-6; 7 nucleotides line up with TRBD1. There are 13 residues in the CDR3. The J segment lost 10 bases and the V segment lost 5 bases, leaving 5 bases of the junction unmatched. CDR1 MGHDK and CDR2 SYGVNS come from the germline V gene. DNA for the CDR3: TGTGCCAGCAGTTACACAGGGGACTCACCCCTCCACTTT. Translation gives CASSYTGDSPLHF.

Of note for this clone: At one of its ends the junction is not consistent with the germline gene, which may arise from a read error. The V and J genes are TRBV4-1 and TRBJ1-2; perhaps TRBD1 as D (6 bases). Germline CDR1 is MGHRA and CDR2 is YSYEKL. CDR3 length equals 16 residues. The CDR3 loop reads CACSHGRGGLGEGYTF. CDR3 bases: TGCGCCTGCAGCCATGGGAGGGGGGGACTGGGTGAAGGCTACACCTTC.

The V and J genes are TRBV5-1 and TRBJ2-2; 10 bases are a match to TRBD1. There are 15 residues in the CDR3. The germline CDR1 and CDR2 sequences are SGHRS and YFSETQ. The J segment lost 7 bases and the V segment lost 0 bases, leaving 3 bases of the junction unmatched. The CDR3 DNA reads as TGCGCCAGCAGCTTGGTCGGACAGGGGGGCGGGGAGCTGTTTTTT. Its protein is CASSLVGQGGGELFF.

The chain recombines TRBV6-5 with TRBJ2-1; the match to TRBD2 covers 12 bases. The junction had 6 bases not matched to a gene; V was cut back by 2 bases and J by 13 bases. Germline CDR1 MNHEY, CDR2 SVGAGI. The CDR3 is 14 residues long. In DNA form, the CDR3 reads TGTGCCAGCAGTTACGATCTAGCGGGGGGGCGTCAGTTCTTC. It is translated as CASSYDLAGGRQFF.

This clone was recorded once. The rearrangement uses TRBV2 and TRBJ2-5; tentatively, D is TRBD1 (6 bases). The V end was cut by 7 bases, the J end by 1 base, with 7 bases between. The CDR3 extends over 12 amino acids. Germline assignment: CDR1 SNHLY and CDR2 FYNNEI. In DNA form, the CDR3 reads TGTGCCAGCAACAGGGTCCAAGAGACCCAGTACTTC. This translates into CASNRVQETQYF. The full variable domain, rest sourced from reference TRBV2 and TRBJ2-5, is EPEVTQTPSHQVTQMGQEVILRCVPISNHLYFYWYRQILGQKVEFLVSFYNNEISEKSEIFDDQFSVERPDGSNFTLKIRSTKLEDSAMYFCASNRVQETQYFGPGTRLLVL.

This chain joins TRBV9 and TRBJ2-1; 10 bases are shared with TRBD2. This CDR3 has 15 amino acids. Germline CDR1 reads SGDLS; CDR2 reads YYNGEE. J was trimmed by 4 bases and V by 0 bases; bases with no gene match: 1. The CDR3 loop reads CASSVASGGYNEQFF. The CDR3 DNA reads TGTGCCAGCAGCGTAGCTAGCGGGGGTTACAATGAGCAGTTCTTC.

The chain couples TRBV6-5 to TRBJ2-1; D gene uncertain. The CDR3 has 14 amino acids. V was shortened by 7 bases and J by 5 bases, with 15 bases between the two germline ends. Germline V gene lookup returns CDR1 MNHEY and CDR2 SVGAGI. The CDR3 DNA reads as TGTGCCAGCACCTTGACTGGGCGTCACAATGAGCAGTTCTTC. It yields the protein CASTLTGRHNEQFF.

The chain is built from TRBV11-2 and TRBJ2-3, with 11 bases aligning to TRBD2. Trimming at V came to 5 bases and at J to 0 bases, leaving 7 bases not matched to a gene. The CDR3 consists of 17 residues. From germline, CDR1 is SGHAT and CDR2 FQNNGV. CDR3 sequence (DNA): TGTGCCAGCAGCCCTTCAAGACTAGCGGGGAGCACAGATACGCAGTATTTT. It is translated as CASSPSRLAGSTDTQYF.